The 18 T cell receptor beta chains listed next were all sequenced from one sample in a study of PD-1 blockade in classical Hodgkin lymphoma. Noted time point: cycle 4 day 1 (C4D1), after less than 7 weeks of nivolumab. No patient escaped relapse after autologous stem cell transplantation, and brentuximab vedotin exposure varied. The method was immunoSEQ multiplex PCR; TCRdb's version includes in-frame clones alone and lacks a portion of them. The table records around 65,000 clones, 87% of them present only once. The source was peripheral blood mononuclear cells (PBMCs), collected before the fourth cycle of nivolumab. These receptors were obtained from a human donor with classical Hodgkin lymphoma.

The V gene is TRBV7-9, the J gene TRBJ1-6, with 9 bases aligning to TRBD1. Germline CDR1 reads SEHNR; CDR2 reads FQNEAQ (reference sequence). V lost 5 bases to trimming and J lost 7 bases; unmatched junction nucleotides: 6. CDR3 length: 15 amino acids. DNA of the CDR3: TGTGCCAGCAGCCTAAGGACAGGGGTAAATTCACCCCTCCACTTT. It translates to CASSLRTGVNSPLHF. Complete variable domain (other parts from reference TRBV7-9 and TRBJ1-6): DTGVSQNPRHKITKRGQNVTFRCDPISEHNRLYWYRQTLGQGPEFLTYFQNEAQLEKSRLLSDRFSAERPKGSFSTLEIQRTEQGDSAMYLCASSLRTGVNSPLHFGNGTRLTVT.

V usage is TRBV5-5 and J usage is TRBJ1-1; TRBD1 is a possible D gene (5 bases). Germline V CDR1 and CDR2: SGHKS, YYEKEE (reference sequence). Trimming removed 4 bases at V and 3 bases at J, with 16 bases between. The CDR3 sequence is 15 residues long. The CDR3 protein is CASSTGTRMDTEAFF. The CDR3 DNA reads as TGTGCCAGCAGCACCGGGACCCGTATGGACACTGAAGCTTTCTTT.

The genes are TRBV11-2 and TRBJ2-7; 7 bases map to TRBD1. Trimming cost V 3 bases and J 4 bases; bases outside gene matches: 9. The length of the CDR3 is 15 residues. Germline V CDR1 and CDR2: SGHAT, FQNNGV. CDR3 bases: TGTGCCAGCAGCTTCCCGACAGGGAGCTTTTACGAGCAGTACTTC. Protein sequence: CASSFPTGSFYEQYF. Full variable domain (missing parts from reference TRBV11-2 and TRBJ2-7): EAGVAQSPRYKIIEKRQSVAFWCNPISGHATLYWYQQILGQGPKLLIQFQNNGVVDDSQLPKDRFSAERLKGVDSTLKIQPAKLEDSAVYLCASSFPTGSFYEQYFGPGTRLTVT.

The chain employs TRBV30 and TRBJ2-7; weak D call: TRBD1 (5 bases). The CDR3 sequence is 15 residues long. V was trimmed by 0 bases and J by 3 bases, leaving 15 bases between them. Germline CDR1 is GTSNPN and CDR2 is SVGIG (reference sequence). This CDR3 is CAWSVHKGASYEQYF. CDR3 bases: TGTGCCTGGAGTGTACATAAAGGGGCGAGCTACGAGCAGTACTTC.

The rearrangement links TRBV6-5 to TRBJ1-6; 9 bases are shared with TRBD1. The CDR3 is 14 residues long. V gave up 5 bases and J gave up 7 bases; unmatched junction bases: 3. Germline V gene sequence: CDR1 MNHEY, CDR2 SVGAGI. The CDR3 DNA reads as TGTGCCAGCAGTAGGGACAGGGTCAATTCACCCCTCCACTTT. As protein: CASSRDRVNSPLHF.

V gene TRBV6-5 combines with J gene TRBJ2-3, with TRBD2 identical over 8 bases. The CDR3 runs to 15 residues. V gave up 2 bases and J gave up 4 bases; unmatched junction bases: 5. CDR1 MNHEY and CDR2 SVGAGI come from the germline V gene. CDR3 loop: CASSYGGGYADTQYF. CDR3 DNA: TGTGCCAGCAGTTACGGCGGGGGGTACGCAGATACGCAGTATTTT.

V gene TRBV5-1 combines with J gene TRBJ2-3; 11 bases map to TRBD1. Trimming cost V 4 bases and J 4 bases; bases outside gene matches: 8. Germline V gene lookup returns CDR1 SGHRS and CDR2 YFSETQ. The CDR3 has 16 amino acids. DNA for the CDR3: TGCGCCAGCAGCCAGGACAGGGGGCCAGGTCCAGATACGCAGTATTTT. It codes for CASSQDRGPGPDTQYF. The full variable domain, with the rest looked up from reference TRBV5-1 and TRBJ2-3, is KAGVTQTPRYLIKTRGQQVTLSCSPISGHRSVSWYQQTPGQGLQFLFEYFSETQRNKGNFPGRFSGRQFSNSRSEMNVSTLELGDSALYLCASSQDRGPGPDTQYFGPGTRLTVL.

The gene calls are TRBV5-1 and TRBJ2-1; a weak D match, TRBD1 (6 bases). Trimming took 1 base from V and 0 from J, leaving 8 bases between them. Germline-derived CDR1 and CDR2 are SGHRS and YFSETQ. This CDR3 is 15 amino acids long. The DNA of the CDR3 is TGCGCCAGCAGCTTGACAGGGACCTCCTACAATGAGCAGTTCTTC. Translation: CASSLTGTSYNEQFF.

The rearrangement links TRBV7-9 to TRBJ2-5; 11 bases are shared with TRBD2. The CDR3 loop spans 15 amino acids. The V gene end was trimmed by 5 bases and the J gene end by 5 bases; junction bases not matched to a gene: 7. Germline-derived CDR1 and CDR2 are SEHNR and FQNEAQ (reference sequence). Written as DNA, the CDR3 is TGTGCCAGCAGCCTCATAGCGGGGGGGCAGGAGACCCAGTACTTC. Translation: CASSLIAGGQETQYF.

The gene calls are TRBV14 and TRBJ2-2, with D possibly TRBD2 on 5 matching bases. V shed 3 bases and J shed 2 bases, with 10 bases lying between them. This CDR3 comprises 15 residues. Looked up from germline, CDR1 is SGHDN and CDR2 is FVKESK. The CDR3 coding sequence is TGTGCCAGCAGCCATCGGACTCTAAACACCGGGGAGCTGTTTTTT. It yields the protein CASSHRTLNTGELFF.

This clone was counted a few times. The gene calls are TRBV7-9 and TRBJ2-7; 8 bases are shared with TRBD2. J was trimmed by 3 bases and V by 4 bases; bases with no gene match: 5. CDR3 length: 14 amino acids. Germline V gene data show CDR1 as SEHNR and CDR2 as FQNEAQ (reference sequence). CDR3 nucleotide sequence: TGTGCCAGCAGCTCGCGGGAGGCCGACTACGAGCAGTACTTC. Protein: CASSSREADYEQYF. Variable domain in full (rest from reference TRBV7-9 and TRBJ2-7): DTGVSQNPRHKITKRGQNVTFRCDPISEHNRLYWYRQTLGQGPEFLTYFQNEAQLEKSRLLSDRFSAERPKGSFSTLEIQRTEQGDSAMYLCASSSREADYEQYFGPGTRLTVT.

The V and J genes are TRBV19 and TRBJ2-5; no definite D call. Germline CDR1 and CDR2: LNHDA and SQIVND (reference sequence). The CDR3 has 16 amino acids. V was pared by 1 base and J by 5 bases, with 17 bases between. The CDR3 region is CASSIAPGLTRETQYF. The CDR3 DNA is TGTGCCAGTAGTATAGCACCCGGCCTCACCAGGGAGACCCAGTACTTC.

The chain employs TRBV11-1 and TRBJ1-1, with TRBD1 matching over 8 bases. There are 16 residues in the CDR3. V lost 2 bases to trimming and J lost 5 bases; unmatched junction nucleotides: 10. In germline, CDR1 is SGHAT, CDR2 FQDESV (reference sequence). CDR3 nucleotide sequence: TGTGCCAGCAGCTTATCACCCACAGGGGGAGGGACTGAAGCTTTCTTT. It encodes CASSLSPTGGGTEAFF.

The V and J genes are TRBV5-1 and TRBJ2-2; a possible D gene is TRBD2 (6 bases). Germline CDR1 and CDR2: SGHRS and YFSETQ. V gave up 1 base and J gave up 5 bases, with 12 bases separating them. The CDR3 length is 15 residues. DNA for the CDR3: TGCGCCAGCAGCTTGTCCGCGGCGGGGACCGGGGAGCTGTTTTTT. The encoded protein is CASSLSAAGTGELFF.

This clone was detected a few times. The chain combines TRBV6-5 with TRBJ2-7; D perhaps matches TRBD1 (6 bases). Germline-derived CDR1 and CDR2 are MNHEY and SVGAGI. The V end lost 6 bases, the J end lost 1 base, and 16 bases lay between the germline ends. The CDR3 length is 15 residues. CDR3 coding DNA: TGTGCCAGCAGACCCCACAGGGTCGCGTCCTACGAGCAGTACTTC. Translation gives CASRPHRVASYEQYF.

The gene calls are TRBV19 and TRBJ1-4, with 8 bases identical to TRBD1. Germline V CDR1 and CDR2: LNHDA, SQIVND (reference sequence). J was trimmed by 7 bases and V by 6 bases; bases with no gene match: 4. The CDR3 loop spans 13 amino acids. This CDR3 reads CASSRGPREKLFF. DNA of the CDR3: TGTGCCAGTAGCAGGGGGCCTCGTGAAAAACTGTTTTTT. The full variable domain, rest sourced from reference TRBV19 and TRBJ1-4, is DGGITQSPKYLFRKEGQNVTLSCEQNLNHDAMYWYRQDPGQGLRLIYYSQIVNDFQKGDIAEGYSVSREKKESFPLTVTSAQKNPTAFYLCASSRGPREKLFFGSGTQLSVL.

The CDR3 is CSARQGWEQYF. The DNA of the CDR3 is TGCAGTGCTCGACAGGGGTGGGAGCAGTACTTC. This sequence joins TRBV20-1 and TRBJ2-7; TRBD1 aligns across 8 bases. With V trimmed by 5 bases and J by 7 bases, 4 bases remained unmatched. The CDR3 is 11 amino acids. Per germline, CDR1 DFQATT and CDR2 SNEGSKA (reference sequence).

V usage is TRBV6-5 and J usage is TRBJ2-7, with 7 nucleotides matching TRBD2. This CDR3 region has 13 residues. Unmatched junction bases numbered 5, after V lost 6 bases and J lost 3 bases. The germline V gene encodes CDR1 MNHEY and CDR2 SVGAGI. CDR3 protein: CASRGGGNYEQYF. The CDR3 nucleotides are TGTGCCAGCAGGGGCGGGGGTAACTACGAGCAGTACTTC.